This paragraph reports one T cell receptor beta chain. Its target is not known. Other nucleotide sequences from this sample produce the same CDR3. This entry belongs to a study of cytomegalovirus exposure and HLA in healthy donors. Study-wide results and caveats: About 87% or about 30% of the time was how often most TCR beta V segments were productive, according to an earlier analysis.

Vbeta (60) and Jbeta (13) primers were used in the PCR. Here immunoSEQ multiplex PCR was the method, and the copy in TCRdb shows in-frame clones only, minus some. This repertoire shows around 170,000 clones, 65% to 80% found once; its top ten account for over 3%. The CDR3 is made up of 12 amino acids. Deletions cut 6 bases from V and 0 bases from J, with 8 bases between. Germline V CDR1 and CDR2: SQVTM, ANQGSEA. The receptor's source is a woman in her 50s in good health and CMV-seropositive. The chain is built from TRBV29-1 and TRBJ1-1, with a tentative D call TRBD1 (5 bases). Material for sequencing was PBMCs. The CDR3 coding sequence is TGCAGCGTCGGGGGTTTGAACACTGAAGCTTTCTTT. This encodes CSVGGLNTEAFF.